Presented here are 24 T cell receptor beta chains from one specimen sequenced in a study of CD8+ T cells in alopecia areata. RNA extraction was followed by reverse transcription into cDNA, which acted as the sequencing template. TCRdb's table, derived via immunoSEQ multiplex PCR, lists solely in-frame clones and lacks some. The sample has about 130,000 clones; roughly 54% are singletons. The sequencing used CD4+ T cells sorted from blood, collected at week 0. The receptors here all came from a human donor with alopecia areata.

This clone was counted a few times. This sequence joins TRBV5-1 and TRBJ1-1; 8 nucleotides agree with TRBD1. The germline gives CDR1 SGHRS, CDR2 YFSETQ. The CDR3 extends over 13 amino acids. Trimming cost V 2 bases and J 4 bases; bases outside gene matches: 1. CDR3 bases: TGCGCCAGCAGCTTTGGACAGGGCACTGAAGCTTTCTTT. Residues: CASSFGQGTEAFF.

This clone was counted between two and nine times. The chain employs TRBV5-1 and TRBJ1-6; TRBD1 matches 7 bases. With V trimmed by 3 bases and J by 10 bases, 13 bases remained unmatched. Per the germline V gene, CDR1 is SGHRS and CDR2 is YFSETQ. The CDR3 totals 16 residues. CDR3 nucleotides: TGCGCCAGCAGCTCGGGACAAGGGGGCAGGGGGTCACCCCTCCACTTT. Protein sequence: CASSSGQGGRGSPLHF.

V usage is TRBV15 and J usage is TRBJ1-3; D is undetermined. With 0 bases removed from V and 5 bases from J, the gap between germline ends came to 14 bases. The CDR3 length is 16 residues. The germline gives CDR1 LNHNV, CDR2 YYDKDF (reference sequence). The CDR3 DNA is TGTGCCACCAGCAGAGATATTGCGGGGAGCAGAAACACCATATATTTT. It translates to CATSRDIAGSRNTIYF. The full variable domain, in which reference TRBV15 and TRBJ1-3 provide the parts outside the CDR3, is DAMVIQNPRYQVTQFGKPVTLSCSQTLNHNVMYWYQQKSSQAPKLLFHYYDKDFNNEADTPDNFQSRRPNTSFCFLDIRSPGLGDTAMYLCATSRDIAGSRNTIYFGEGSWLTVV.

This clone was recorded a few times. The rearrangement uses TRBV10-3 and TRBJ2-7; D perhaps matches TRBD1 (6 bases). Trimming took off 4 bases at V and 3 bases at J, with 13 bases between the two ends. CDR1 and CDR2 (germline): ENHRY, SYGVKD. CDR3 length equals 14 residues. This CDR3 reads CAISGDKGRYEQYF. The CDR3 DNA follows: TGTGCCATCAGTGGGGACAAGGGCCGCTACGAGCAGTACTTC.

The rearrangement joins TRBV11-1 to TRBJ2-1, with 7 bases matching TRBD2. The CDR3 is made up of 14 amino acids. CDR1 is SGHAT and CDR2 is FQDESV in the germline V gene (reference sequence). After removal of 1 base from V and 7 bases from J, the junction contained 4 bases not matched to a gene. The DNA for the CDR3 is TGTGCCAGCAGCTTAGGATTGGGAGGGAATGAGCAGTTCTTC. Translating it yields CASSLGLGGNEQFF.

The table lists this clone with a few counts. V and J are TRBV5-4 and TRBJ2-2; D gene uncertain. CDR1 is SGHNT and CDR2 is YYREEE in the germline V gene (reference sequence). V lost 4 bases to trimming and J lost 1 base, with 8 bases between them. The CDR3 consists of 14 residues. CDR3 sequence reads: CASSTRQNTGELFF. The CDR3 DNA sequence: TGTGCCAGCAGCACCAGACAGAACACCGGGGAGCTGTTTTTT.

This clone has a handful of counts. V and J are TRBV5-4 and TRBJ2-3; D gene ambiguous. The CDR3 loop spans 14 amino acids. V was pared by 2 bases and J by 4 bases, with 11 bases between. The germline V gene has CDR1 SGHNT and CDR2 YYREEE (reference sequence). CDR3 DNA: TGTGCCAGCAGCTTTTCCACAGATTCAGATACGCAGTATTTT. Its translation is CASSFSTDSDTQYF.

The J gene is TRBJ2-3, the V gene TRBV2; D is unresolved. Deletions cut 8 bases from V and 1 base from J, with 16 bases between. The CDR3 extends over 15 amino acids. CDR1 and CDR2 from the germline V gene are SNHLY and FYNNEI. This chain's CDR3 is CASSYRVFGTDTQYF. CDR3 nucleotides: TGTGCCAGCTCATATCGGGTCTTCGGCACAGATACGCAGTATTTT. The full variable domain, in which reference TRBV2 and TRBJ2-3 provide the parts outside the CDR3, is EPEVTQTPSHQVTQMGQEVILRCVPISNHLYFYWYRQILGQKVEFLVSFYNNEISEKSEIFDDQFSVERPDGSNFTLKIRSTKLEDSAMYFCASSYRVFGTDTQYFGPGTRLTVL.

The V call is TRBV2, the J call TRBJ2-5; 9 bases line up with TRBD2. Germline-derived CDR1 and CDR2 are SNHLY and FYNNEI. J lost 3 bases, V lost 8 bases, and 1 base had no gene match. This CDR3 has 12 residues. The CDR3 sequence is CASLAGEETQYF. The CDR3, as DNA: TGTGCCAGCTTAGCGGGGGAAGAGACCCAGTACTTC.

The chain couples TRBV9 to TRBJ2-5; D unclear. The V gene's germline CDR1 is SGDLS and CDR2 YYNGEE. Trimming stripped 3 bases from V and 1 base from J, with 4 bases between. The length of the CDR3 is 12 residues. CDR3 sequence (DNA): TGTGCCAGCAGCGGACCCCAAGAGACCCAGTACTTC. Amino acids: CASSGPQETQYF.

This clone showed up just once. V is TRBV2 and J is TRBJ2-1; 12 bases are a match to TRBD2. Germline lookup yields CDR1 SNHLY and CDR2 FYNNEI. The CDR3 covers 14 residues. Trimming removed 7 bases from V and 6 bases from J; junction bases left unmatched: 4. The DNA for the CDR3 is TGTGCCAGCATGAGACTAGCGGGAGCCAATGAGCAGTTCTTC. It is translated as CASMRLAGANEQFF.

The chain recombines TRBV27 with TRBJ2-5; 7 nucleotides match TRBD2. CDR1 and CDR2 (germline): MNHEY, SMNVEV (reference sequence). J lost 3 bases, V lost 4 bases, and 2 bases had no gene match. The CDR3 has 13 amino acids. This chain's CDR3 is CASSWGGEETQYF. CDR3 DNA sequence: TGTGCCAGCAGTTGGGGAGGGGAAGAGACCCAGTACTTC.

J is TRBJ2-3 and V is TRBV7-2; perhaps TRBD2 as D (5 bases). The V and J ends lost 0 bases and 2 bases respectively, with 9 bases between them. Germline loops: CDR1 SGHTA, CDR2 FQGNSA. The CDR3 is 15 residues long. The DNA for the CDR3 is TGTGCCAGCAGCTTAGCTGCGGGCCTCACAGATACGCAGTATTTT. Translated, it gives CASSLAAGLTDTQYF.

This clone was seen once. The chain couples TRBV18 to TRBJ1-1; D remains unclear. Germline CDR1 and CDR2: KGHSH and LQKENI. Trimming shortened V by 3 bases and J by 0 bases, and 5 bases separated the two germline ends. The CDR3 loop spans 13 amino acids. The CDR3 here is CASSPLMNTEAFF. For the CDR3, the DNA is TGTGCCAGCTCACCCCTGATGAACACTGAAGCTTTCTTT.

The genes are TRBV7-2 and TRBJ2-7; D ambiguous. Germline lookup yields CDR1 SGHTA and CDR2 FQGNSA. The CDR3 extends over 14 amino acids. V lost 1 base, J lost 6 bases, and 13 bases lay in between. DNA for the CDR3: TGTGCCAGCAGCTTAGGCCGCGCCTGGGCCGAGCAGTACTTC. Encoded protein: CASSLGRAWAEQYF.

The chain uses TRBV4-3 and TRBJ1-1; D not certain. Germline-derived CDR1 and CDR2 are LGHNA and YSLEER. There are 19 residues in the CDR3. The V end was cut by 0 bases, the J end by 3 bases, with 23 bases between. This chain's CDR3 is CASSQDLKKGYSEHTEAFF. CDR3 bases: TGCGCCAGCAGCCAAGATCTCAAGAAAGGGTATTCTGAGCACACTGAAGCTTTCTTT.

J is TRBJ1-1 and V is TRBV29-1; tentative D call: TRBD1 (5 bases). Germline lookup yields CDR1 SQVTM and CDR2 ANQGSEA. The CDR3 consists of 13 residues. The V and J ends lost 3 bases and 4 bases respectively, with 12 bases between them. This CDR3 reads CSVEGGIGTEAFF. CDR3 DNA sequence: TGCAGCGTTGAGGGGGGGATTGGCACTGAAGCTTTCTTT. Using reference TRBV29-1 and TRBJ1-1 for the parts outside the CDR3, the full variable domain is SAVISQKPSRDICQRGTSLTIQCQVDSQVTMMFWYRQQPGQSLTLIATANQGSEATYESGFVIDKFPISRPNLTFSTLTVSNMSPEDSSIYLCSVEGGIGTEAFFGQGTRLTVV.

This clone was counted once. This chain uses TRBV5-1 with TRBJ2-1; a weak D match, TRBD2 (5 bases). The CDR3 length is 17 residues. With 4 bases removed from V and 6 bases from J, the gap between germline ends came to 23 bases. Germline CDR1 SGHRS, CDR2 YFSETQ. The chain's CDR3 is CASSHSASGSIRNEQFF. The CDR3 DNA follows: TGCGCCAGCAGCCACTCCGCGTCGGGAAGTATTCGCAATGAGCAGTTCTTC.

This chain uses TRBV9 with TRBJ2-1, with 7 bases aligning to TRBD2. Germline V gene lookup returns CDR1 SGDLS and CDR2 YYNGEE. With V trimmed by 4 bases and J by 6 bases, 13 bases remained unmatched. The CDR3 covers 16 residues. CDR3 loop: CASSKQIGTNINEQFF. CDR3 sequence (DNA): TGTGCCAGCAGCAAGCAAATCGGGACTAACATCAATGAGCAGTTCTTC.

V usage is TRBV7-7 and J usage is TRBJ2-5, with TRBD2 as a possible D gene (5 bases). The germline V gene has CDR1 SSHAT and CDR2 FNYEAQ (reference sequence). Trimming removed 1 base from V and 3 bases from J, with 9 bases in between. The CDR3 covers 14 residues. The CDR3 loop is CASSLVGVEETQYF. The CDR3 DNA reads as TGTGCCAGCAGCTTAGTGGGAGTCGAAGAGACCCAGTACTTC.

A few counts support this clone. The V and J genes are TRBV28 and TRBJ2-1; 11 bases map to TRBD1. Germline CDR1 and CDR2: MDHEN and SYDVKM. V lost 8 bases, J lost 2 bases, and 2 bases stayed unmatched. The CDR3 is 14 amino acids. CDR3 coding DNA: TGTGCCAGCCAGGGACAGGGGGCCTACAATGAGCAGTTCTTC. The encoded protein is CASQGQGAYNEQFF.

The chain links TRBV29-1 to TRBJ1-2; 9 bases align to TRBD1. After removal of 7 bases from V and 2 bases from J, the junction contained 5 bases not matched to a gene. Germline lookup yields CDR1 SQVTM and CDR2 ANQGSEA. The CDR3 length is 13 residues. CDR3 loop: CSAWDRENYGYTF. The CDR3, as DNA: TGCAGCGCTTGGGACAGGGAGAACTATGGCTACACCTTC.

The chain uses TRBV30 and TRBJ1-2, with D unresolved. The CDR3 spans 14 residues. Germline V lookup: CDR1 GTSNPN, CDR2 SVGIG (reference sequence). V lost 0 bases, J lost 4 bases, and 12 bases lay in between. The CDR3 protein is CAWSVLLRSYGYTF. The CDR3 nucleotides read TGTGCCTGGAGTGTACTTCTGAGGAGCTATGGCTACACCTTC.

This clone has just a few counts. Written as DNA, the CDR3 is TGCGCCAGCAGCCAACCCCTCGTAGGTGGGGATGAAAAACTGTTTTTT. Translated: CASSQPLVGGDEKLFF. The chain is built from TRBV4-1 and TRBJ1-4; D call uncertain. CDR3 size: 16 residues. Germline V lookup: CDR1 MGHRA, CDR2 YSYEKL. V shed 2 bases and J shed 6 bases, with 16 bases lying between them.